This T cell receptor (beta chain) originates from a study of Graves' ophthalmopathy and Graves' hyperthyroidism. General study points: It was with roughly 71% sensitivity and roughly 75% specificity that the model predicted ophthalmopathy progression.

Among the hyperthyroidism patients, all were newly diagnosed, aged 18 to 65, with under 2 months' duration. Excluded were patients with other autoimmune diseases, uncontrolled infections, pregnancy or lactation. Clinicians diagnosed using symptoms, serum thyroxine, TRAb, thyroid ultrasound and orbital computed tomography. TCR beta CDR3 regions were amplified from RNA transcripts. The authors performed first-round RT-PCR with HTBI primers and then a second-round multiplex PCR. TCRdb itself ran the multiplex PCR reads through MiXCR, one entry per CDR3 protein. Found here are roughly 1.1 million distinct CDR3 sequences, less than 45% of them singletons; the top ten hold around 10%. This clonotype was picked up many times. Antigen: not known. V dropped 3 bases and J dropped 8; count of bases not matched to a gene: 7. Germline V gives CDR1 DFQATT, CDR2 SNEGSKA (reference sequence). The length of the CDR3 is 15 residues.

The clonotype originates from an adult man with Graves' hyperthyroidism. This sequence joins TRBV20-1 and TRBJ1-6, with TRBD1 matching over 10 bases. Sequencing was carried out using peripheral blood or thyroid tissue (not recorded which). The CDR3 nucleotides are TGCAGTGCTAGGTTAACCGGGACAGGGGATTCACCCCTCCACTTT. Translated, it gives CSARLTGTGDSPLHF.